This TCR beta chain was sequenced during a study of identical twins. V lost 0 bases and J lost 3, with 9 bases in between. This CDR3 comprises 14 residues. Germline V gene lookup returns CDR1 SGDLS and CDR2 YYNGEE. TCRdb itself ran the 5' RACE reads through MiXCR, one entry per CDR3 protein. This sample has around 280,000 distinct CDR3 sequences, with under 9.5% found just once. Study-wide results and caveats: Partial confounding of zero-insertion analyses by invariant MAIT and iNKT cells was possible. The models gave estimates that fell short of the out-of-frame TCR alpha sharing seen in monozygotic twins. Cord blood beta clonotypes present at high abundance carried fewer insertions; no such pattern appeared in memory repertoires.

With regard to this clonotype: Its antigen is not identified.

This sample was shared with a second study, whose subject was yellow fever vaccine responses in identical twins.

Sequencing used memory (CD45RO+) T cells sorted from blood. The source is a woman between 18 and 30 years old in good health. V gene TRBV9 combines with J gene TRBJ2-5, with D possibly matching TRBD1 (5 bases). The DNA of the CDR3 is TGTGCCAGCAGCGTAGTCCCAGGGAAAGAGACCCAGTACTTC. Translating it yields CASSVVPGKETQYF.